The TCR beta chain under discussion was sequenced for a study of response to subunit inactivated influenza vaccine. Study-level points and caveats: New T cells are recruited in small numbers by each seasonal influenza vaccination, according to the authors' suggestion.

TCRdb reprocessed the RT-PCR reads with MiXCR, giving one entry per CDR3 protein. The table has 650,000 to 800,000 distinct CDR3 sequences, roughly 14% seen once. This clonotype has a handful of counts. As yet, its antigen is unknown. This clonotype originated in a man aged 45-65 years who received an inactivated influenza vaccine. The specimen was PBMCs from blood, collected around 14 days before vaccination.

The CDR3 here is CASSPLYGTGAQETQYF. The CDR3 DNA reads TGTGCCAGCAGTCCCTTATATGGGACAGGGGCGCAAGAGACCCAGTACTTC. The chain couples TRBV27 to TRBJ2-5; 10 nucleotides agree with TRBD1. V shed 5 bases, J shed 2 bases, and the junction held 11 bases outside the gene matches. This CDR3 is 17 amino acids long. Germline loops: CDR1 MNHEY, CDR2 SMNVEV (reference sequence).